The rows below give T cell receptor beta chains drawn from one sample of a study of blood T cell repertoires in COVID-19. Using immunoSEQ multiplex PCR, the repertoire was profiled, and TCRdb retains in-frame clones only, with some absent. The sample lists 390,000 or so clones, 70% to 90% seen once, with 1.4% in the top ten. The sample consisted of peripheral blood. These receptors were obtained from a woman in her thirties with active or convalescent COVID-19. The CDR3 runs from the conserved cysteine through the conserved F or W. D genes are given only for firm matches. Clone size is shown for a subset of rows, as once, few, many or a class of expanded clone.

D	V	size	J	CDR3	DNA
-	TRBV29-1	-	TRBJ1-2	CSVPSSGTEYGYTF	TGCAGCGTTCCGAGCTCCGGGACTGAGTATGGCTACACCTTC
-	TRBV19	-	TRBJ2-1	CASSIQGTSSYNEQFF	TGTGCCAGTAGTATCCAGGGGACGTCGTCCTACAATGAGCAGTTCTTC
TRBD2	TRBV3-1/TRBV3-2	many	TRBJ2-3	CASSQEWTSGGTDTQYF	TGTGCCAGCAGCCAAGAGTGGACTAGCGGGGGCACAGATACGCAGTATTTT
TRBD2	TRBV20-1	-	TRBJ2-1	CSASNSAGASYNEQFF	TGCAGTGCTAGTAACTCAGCGGGGGCCTCCTACAATGAGCAGTTCTTC
TRBD2	TRBV28	-	TRBJ2-3	CASSSGGLNTDTQYF	TGTGCCAGCAGTAGCGGGGGACTCAACACAGATACGCAGTATTTT
TRBD1	TRBV5-6	once	TRBJ2-6	CASSLGQGLVLTF	TGTGCCAGCAGCTTGGGACAGGGTTTAGTCCTGACTTTC
TRBD1	TRBV19	-	TRBJ2-2	CASSRHPGQGRTGELFF	TGTGCCAGTAGTAGACATCCGGGACAGGGGAGAACCGGGGAGCTGTTTTTT
-	TRBV7-9	-	TRBJ1-2	CASSAGLTYGYTF	TGTGCCAGCAGCGCAGGATTAACCTATGGCTACACCTTC
-	TRBV9	once	TRBJ1-1	CASSGSRGSTEAFF	TGTGCCAGCAGCGGGAGCAGGGGATCTACTGAAGCTTTCTTT
TRBD2	TRBV10-2	-	TRBJ2-1	CASSGGSGGQGEQFF	TGCGCCAGCAGTGGGGGTAGCGGGGGGCAGGGTGAGCAGTTCTTC
-	TRBV18	-	TRBJ1-1	CASSPSGALDTEAFF	TGTGCCAGCTCACCCTCAGGGGCCCTCGACACTGAAGCTTTCTTT
TRBD1	TRBV6-5	-	TRBJ1-4	CATTDRVLNEKLFF	TGTGCCACCACAGACAGGGTTTTAAATGAAAAACTGTTTTTT
TRBD2	TRBV5-6	few	TRBJ2-3	CASSFTVREGYTDTQYF	TGTGCCAGCAGCTTCACCGTGCGGGAGGGATACACAGATACGCAGTATTTT
-	TRBV11-2	-	TRBJ2-1	CASSLDGRDFYNEQFF	TGTGCCAGCAGCTTAGATGGGCGGGACTTCTACAATGAGCAGTTCTTC
-	TRBV9	-	TRBJ1-1	CASSVGGARAFF	TGTGCCAGCAGCGTGGGAGGGGCCCGTGCTTTCTTT
TRBD1	TRBV18	-	TRBJ2-5	CASSRRDRAETQYF	TGTGCCAGCTCACGGAGGGACAGGGCGGAGACCCAGTACTTC
TRBD1	TRBV5-6	-	TRBJ1-2	CASSSRTGRYGYTF	TGTGCCAGCAGCTCCCGGACAGGGAGGTATGGCTACACCTTC
-	TRBV2	-	TRBJ2-7	CASRALGVYEQYF	TGTGCCAGCAGAGCCCTCGGAGTCTACGAGCAGTACTTC
-	TRBV9	-	TRBJ2-2	CASSVDSRPGGTGELFF	TGTGCCAGCAGCGTAGACTCCAGGCCAGGAGGAACCGGGGAGCTGTTTTTT
-	TRBV19	-	TRBJ2-4	CASSIGSVENIQYF	TGTGCCAGTAGTATAGGTTCGGTGGAAAACATTCAGTACTTC
TRBD2	TRBV6-5	-	TRBJ2-5	CASSRGAGGQETQYF	TGTGCCAGCAGTAGAGGAGCGGGAGGCCAAGAGACCCAGTACTTC
-	TRBV19	once	TRBJ1-1	CASSIESRWGGTEAFF	TGTGCCAGTAGTATAGAATCCCGGTGGGGGGGGACTGAAGCTTTCTTT
TRBD1	TRBV7-2	-	TRBJ2-2	CASSLAPQGAGELFF	TGTGCCAGCAGCTTAGCACCACAGGGGGCCGGGGAGCTGTTTTTT
TRBD2	TRBV4-1	-	TRBJ2-1	CASSQWASGGGNEQFF	TGCGCCAGCAGCCAATGGGCTAGCGGGGGGGGCAATGAGCAGTTCTTC
TRBD1	TRBV10-3	once	TRBJ1-1	CAIRPAAGQAFTEAFF	TGTGCCATCAGACCTGCTGCAGGACAGGCCTTCACTGAAGCTTTCTTT
TRBD1	TRBV18	-	TRBJ2-5	CASSPRQGGVETQYF	TGTGCCAGCTCACCAAGACAGGGTGGAGTAGAGACCCAGTACTTC
-	TRBV2	-	TRBJ2-2	CASSLILGTTGELFF	TGTGCCAGCAGCCTGATTTTGGGGACTACCGGGGAGCTGTTTTTT
TRBD1	TRBV5-5	-	TRBJ2-6	CASSLKSVGQGAEGANVLTF	TGTGCCAGCAGCTTAAAATCGGTGGGACAGGGGGCGGAAGGGGCCAACGTCCTGACTTTC
TRBD2	TRBV7-6	-	TRBJ2-7	CASSYTPKPRGGNEQYF	TGTGCCAGCAGCTATACTCCCAAACCCCGGGGGGGGAACGAGCAGTACTTC
-	TRBV2	-	TRBJ2-2	CASSALASTGELFF	TGTGCCAGCAGTGCGCTAGCCTCTACCGGGGAGCTGTTTTTT
TRBD2	TRBV3-1/TRBV3-2	once	TRBJ2-7	CASSQRAGVEEQYF	TGTGCCAGCAGCCAAAGAGCGGGAGTGGAAGAGCAGTACTTC
-	TRBV7-9	-	TRBJ1-4	CASSFYRERGEKLFF	TGTGCCAGCAGCTTCTACAGGGAGAGAGGGGAAAAACTGTTTTTT
-	TRBV11-2	once	TRBJ2-1	CASSPEGEQFF	TGTGCCAGCAGTCCAGAGGGTGAGCAGTTCTTC
-	TRBV19	-	TRBJ2-6	CASSIGQSGGANVLTF	TGTGCCAGTAGTATTGGACAGTCTGGTGGGGCCAACGTCCTGACTTTC
-	TRBV7-2	-	TRBJ2-6	CASSLPQLPGANVLTF	TGTGCCAGCAGCTTACCACAGCTACCTGGGGCCAACGTCCTGACTTTC